This paragraph reports one TCR beta chain. Its specificity is unknown. The data are from a study of Ad26.COV2.S vaccination and SARS-CoV-2 variants. Study-level information: Ad26.COV2.S given intramuscularly, once or twice 56 days apart. Study findings and constraints: Analyses of TCR breadth and depth may have underestimated total T cell responses. Relative to placebo recipients, vaccine recipients exhibited elevated spike-specific TCR breadth. Researchers reported similar non-spike TCR breadth in vaccine and placebo recipients.

The CDR3 covers 15 residues. The V end was cut by 0 bases, the J end by 4 bases, with 13 bases between. Germline V gene lookup returns CDR1 SGHRS and CDR2 YFSETQ. TCRdb's table, derived via immunoSEQ multiplex PCR, lists solely in-frame clones and lacks some. This table holds roughly 680,000 clones, roughly 90% found once. Treatment: around 19 received Ad26.COV2.S at low or high dose, single or two shots; about 5 received placebo; per-sample allocation not given. Specimen acquisition occurred on day 63 following the initial vaccine or placebo injection. Specimen: peripheral blood, collected in a trial of Ad26.COV2.S vaccine versus placebo. This rearrangement joins TRBV5-1 to TRBJ1-1; maybe TRBD1 (5 bases). The TCR was taken from a person between 18 and 65 years old who received the Ad26.COV2.S COVID-19 vaccine or a placebo. The CDR3 DNA follows: TGCGCCAGCAGCTTGGGAGCAGGGAAGGGCACTGAAGCTTTCTTT. Protein product: CASSLGAGKGTEAFF.